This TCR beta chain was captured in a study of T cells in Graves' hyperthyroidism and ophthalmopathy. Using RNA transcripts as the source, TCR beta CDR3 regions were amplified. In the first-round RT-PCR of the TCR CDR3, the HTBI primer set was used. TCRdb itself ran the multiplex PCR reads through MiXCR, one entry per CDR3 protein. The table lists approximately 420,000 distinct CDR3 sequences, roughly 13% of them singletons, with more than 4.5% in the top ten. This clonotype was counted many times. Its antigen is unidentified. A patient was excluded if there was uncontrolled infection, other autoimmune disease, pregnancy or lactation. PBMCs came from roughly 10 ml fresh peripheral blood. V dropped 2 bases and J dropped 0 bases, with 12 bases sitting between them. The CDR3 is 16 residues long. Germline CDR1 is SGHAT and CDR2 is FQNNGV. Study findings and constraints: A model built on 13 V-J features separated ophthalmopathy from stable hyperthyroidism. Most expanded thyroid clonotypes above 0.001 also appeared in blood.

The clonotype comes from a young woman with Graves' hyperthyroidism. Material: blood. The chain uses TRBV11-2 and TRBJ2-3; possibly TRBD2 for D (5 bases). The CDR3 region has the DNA TGTGCCAGCAGCTTACCTGGTGGACTTAGCACAGATACGCAGTATTTT. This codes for CASSLPGGLSTDTQYF.